The clone carrying this TCR beta chain was seen a handful of times. The antigen remains undetermined. V gave up 5 bases and J gave up 3 bases; unmatched junction bases: 11. Germline assignment: CDR1 SEHNR and CDR2 FQNEAQ (reference sequence). CDR3 size: 16 residues. Each CDR3 protein gets one entry after TCRdb re-called the 5' RACE reads with MiXCR. The sample contains around 530,000 distinct CDR3 sequences, about 16% of which appear only once. The entry originates in a study of identical twins. Study-wide results and caveats: Out-of-frame alpha sequences common to twins were enriched for low generation probability.

These data also formed part of another study, on yellow fever vaccine responses in identical twins.

The receptor's source is a woman in her late teens or twenties in good health. The sequencing sample was made of CD4+ T cells sorted from blood. V gene TRBV7-9 combines with J gene TRBJ2-5, with 8 bases lining up with TRBD2. CDR3 in DNA: TGTGCCAGCAGCCTCCGGGGGGGTCCCGGCAAAGAGACCCAGTACTTC. It yields the protein CASSLRGGPGKETQYF. The full variable domain, with the rest looked up from reference TRBV7-9 and TRBJ2-5, is DTGVSQNPRHKITKRGQNVTFRCDPISEHNRLYWYRQTLGQGPEFLTYFQNEAQLEKSRLLSDRFSAERPKGSFSTLEIQRTEQGDSAMYLCASSLRGGPGKETQYFGPGTRLLVL.